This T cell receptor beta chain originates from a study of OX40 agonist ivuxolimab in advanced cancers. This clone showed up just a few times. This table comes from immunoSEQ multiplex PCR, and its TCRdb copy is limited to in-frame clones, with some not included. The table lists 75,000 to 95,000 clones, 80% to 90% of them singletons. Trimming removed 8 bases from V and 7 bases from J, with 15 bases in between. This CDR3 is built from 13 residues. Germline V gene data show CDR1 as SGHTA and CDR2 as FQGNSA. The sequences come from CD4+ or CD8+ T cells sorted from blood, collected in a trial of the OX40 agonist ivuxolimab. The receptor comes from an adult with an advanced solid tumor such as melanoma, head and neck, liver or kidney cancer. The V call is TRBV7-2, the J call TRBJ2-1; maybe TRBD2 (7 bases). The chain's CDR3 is CASGGGPDNEQFF. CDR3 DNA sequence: TGTGCCAGCGGCGGGGGCCCGGATAATGAGCAGTTCTTC.